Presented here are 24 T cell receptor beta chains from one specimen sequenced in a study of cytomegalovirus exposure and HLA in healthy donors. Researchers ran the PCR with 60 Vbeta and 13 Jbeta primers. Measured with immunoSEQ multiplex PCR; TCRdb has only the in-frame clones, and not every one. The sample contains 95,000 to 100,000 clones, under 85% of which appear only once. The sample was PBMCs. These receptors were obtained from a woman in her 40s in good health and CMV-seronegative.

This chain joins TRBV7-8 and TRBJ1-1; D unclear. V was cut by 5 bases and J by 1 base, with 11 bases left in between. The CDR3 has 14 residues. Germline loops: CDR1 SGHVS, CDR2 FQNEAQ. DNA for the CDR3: TGTGCCAGCAGCCCGGAGGTGGGGAACACTGAAGCTTTCTTT. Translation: CASSPEVGNTEAFF. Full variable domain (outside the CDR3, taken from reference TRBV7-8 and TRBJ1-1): GAGVSQSPRYKVAKRGQDVALRCDPISGHVSLFWYQQALGQGPEFLTYFQNEAQLDKSGLPSDRFFAERPEGSVSTLKIQRTQQEDSAVYLCASSPEVGNTEAFFGQGTRLTVV.

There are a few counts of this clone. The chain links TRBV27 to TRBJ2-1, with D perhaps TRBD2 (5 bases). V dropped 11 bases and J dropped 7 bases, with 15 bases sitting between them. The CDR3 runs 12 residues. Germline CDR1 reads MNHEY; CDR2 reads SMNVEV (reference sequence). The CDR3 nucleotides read TGTGCCTCCAAGGAGGCCCAAAATGAGCAGTTCTTC. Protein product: CASKEAQNEQFF.

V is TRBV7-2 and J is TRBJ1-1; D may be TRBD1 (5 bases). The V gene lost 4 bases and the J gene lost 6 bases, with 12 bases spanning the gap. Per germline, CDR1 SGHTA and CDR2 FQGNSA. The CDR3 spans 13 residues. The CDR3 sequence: CASSYGRVAEAFF. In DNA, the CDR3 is TGTGCCAGCAGCTATGGCAGGGTAGCTGAAGCTTTCTTT.

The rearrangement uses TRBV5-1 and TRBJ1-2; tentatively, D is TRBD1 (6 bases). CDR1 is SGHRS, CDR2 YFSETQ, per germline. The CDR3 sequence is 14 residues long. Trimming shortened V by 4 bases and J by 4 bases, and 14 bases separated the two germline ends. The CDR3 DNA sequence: TGCGCCAGCAGCGCAACCACAGGGCCCTATGGCTACACCTTC. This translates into CASSATTGPYGYTF.

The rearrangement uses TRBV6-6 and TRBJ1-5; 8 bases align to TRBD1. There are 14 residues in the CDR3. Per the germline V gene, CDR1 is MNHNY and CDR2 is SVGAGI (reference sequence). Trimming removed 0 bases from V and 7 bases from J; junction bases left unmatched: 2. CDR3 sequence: CASSYSDRAQPQHF. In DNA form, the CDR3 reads TGTGCCAGCAGTTACTCGGACAGGGCCCAGCCCCAGCATTTT.

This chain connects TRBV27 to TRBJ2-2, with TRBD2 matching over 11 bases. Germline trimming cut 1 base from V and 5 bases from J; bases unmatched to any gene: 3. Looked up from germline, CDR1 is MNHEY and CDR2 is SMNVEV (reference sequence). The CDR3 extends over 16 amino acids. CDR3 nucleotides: TGTGCCAGCAGTTTATTAGCGGGAGGGTATACCGGGGAGCTGTTTTTT. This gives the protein CASSLLAGGYTGELFF.

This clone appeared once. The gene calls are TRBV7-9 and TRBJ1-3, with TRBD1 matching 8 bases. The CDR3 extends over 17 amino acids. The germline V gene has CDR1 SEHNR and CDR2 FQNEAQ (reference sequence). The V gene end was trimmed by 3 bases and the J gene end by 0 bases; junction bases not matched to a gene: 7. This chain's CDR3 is CASSFQGAYRSGNTIYF. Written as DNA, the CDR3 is TGTGCCAGCAGCTTTCAGGGGGCCTATCGCTCTGGAAACACCATATATTTT.

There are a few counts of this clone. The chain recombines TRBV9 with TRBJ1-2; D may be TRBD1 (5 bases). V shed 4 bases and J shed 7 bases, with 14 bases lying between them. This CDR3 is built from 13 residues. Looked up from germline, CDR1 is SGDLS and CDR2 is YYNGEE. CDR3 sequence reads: CASSYRRGGGYTF. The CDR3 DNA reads TGTGCCAGCAGCTACAGGAGAGGTGGTGGCTACACCTTC.

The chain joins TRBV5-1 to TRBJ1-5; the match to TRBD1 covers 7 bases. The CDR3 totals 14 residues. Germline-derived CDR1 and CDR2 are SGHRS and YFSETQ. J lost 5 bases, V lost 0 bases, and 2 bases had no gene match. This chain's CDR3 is CASSLGGQDQPQHF. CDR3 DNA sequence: TGCGCCAGCAGCTTGGGCGGACAGGATCAGCCCCAGCATTTT.

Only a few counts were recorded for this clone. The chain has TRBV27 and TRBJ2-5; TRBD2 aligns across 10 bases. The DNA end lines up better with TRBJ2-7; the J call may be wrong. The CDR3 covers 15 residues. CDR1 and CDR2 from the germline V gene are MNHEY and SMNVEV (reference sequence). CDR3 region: CASSPRLAGVYEQYF. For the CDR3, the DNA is TGTGCCAGCAGTCCCCGGCTAGCGGGAGTCTACGAGCAGTACTTC.

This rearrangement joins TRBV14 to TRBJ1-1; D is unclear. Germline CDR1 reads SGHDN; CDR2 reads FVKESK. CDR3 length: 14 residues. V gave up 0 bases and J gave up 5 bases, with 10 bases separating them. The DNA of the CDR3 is TGTGCCAGCAGCCAAGAGGTCACGGGGACTGAAGCTTTCTTT. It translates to CASSQEVTGTEAFF.

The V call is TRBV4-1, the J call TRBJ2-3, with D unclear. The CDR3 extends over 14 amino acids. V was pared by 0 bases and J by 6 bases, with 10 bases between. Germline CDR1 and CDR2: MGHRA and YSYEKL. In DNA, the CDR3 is TGCGCCAGCAGCCAAGAGGTAACATCCGATACGCAGTATTTT. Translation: CASSQEVTSDTQYF.

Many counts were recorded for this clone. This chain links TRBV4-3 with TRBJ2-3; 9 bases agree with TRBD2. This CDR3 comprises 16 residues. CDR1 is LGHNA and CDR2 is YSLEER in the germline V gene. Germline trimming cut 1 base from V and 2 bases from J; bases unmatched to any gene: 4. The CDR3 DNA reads TGCGCCAGCAGCCAAGCCAGCGGGGGGCACACAGATACGCAGTATTTT. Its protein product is CASSQASGGHTDTQYF.

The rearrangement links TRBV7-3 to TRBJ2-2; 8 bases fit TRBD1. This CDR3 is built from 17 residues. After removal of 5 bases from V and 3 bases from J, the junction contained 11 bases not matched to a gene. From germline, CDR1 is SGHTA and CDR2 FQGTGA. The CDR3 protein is CASSLRARTGYTGELFF. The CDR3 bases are TGTGCCAGCAGCCTCAGGGCCCGGACAGGGTACACCGGGGAGCTGTTTTTT. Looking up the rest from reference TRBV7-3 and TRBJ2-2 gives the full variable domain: GAGVSQTPSNKVTEKGKYVELRCDPISGHTALYWYRQSLGQGPEFLIYFQGTGAADDSGLPNDRFFAVRPEGSVSTLKIQRTERGDSAVYLCASSLRARTGYTGELFFGEGSRLTVL.

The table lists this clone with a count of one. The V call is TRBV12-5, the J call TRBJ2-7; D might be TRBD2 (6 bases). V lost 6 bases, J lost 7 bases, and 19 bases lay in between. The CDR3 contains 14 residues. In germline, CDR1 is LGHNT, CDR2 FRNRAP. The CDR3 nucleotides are TGTGCTAGTGGCACCGGGACCCAGGCGGGGGAGCAGTACTTC. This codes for CASGTGTQAGEQYF.

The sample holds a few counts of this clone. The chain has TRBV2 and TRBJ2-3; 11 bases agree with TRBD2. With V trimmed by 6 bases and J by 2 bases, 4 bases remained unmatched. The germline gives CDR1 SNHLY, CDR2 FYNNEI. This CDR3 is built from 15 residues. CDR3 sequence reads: CASSISGRATDTQYF. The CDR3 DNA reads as TGTGCCAGCAGCATTAGCGGGAGGGCCACAGATACGCAGTATTTT.

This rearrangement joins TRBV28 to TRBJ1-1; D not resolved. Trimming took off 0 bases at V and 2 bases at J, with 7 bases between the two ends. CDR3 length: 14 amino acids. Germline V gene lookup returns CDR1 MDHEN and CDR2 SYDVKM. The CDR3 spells CASSLWSDNTEAFF. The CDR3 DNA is TGTGCCAGCAGTTTATGGAGCGATAACACTGAAGCTTTCTTT.

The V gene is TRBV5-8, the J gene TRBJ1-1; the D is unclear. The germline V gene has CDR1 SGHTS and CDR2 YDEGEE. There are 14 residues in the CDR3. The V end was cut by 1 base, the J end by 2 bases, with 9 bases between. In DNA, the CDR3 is TGTGCCAGCAGCTTGCCCGGGATTAACACTGAAGCTTTCTTT. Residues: CASSLPGINTEAFF.

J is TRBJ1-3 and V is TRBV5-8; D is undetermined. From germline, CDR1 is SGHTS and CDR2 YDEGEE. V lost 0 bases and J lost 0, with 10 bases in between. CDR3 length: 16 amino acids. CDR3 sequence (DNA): TGTGCCAGCAGCTTGGTTCGATCGAGCTCTGGAAACACCATATATTTT. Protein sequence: CASSLVRSSSGNTIYF.

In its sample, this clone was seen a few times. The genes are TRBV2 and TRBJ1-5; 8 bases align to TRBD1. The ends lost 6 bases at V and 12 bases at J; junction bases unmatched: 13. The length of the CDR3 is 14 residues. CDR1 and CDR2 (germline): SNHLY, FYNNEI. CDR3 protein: CASSERQGPYFQHF. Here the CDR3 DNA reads TGTGCCAGCAGCGAACGACAGGGGCCCTATTTCCAGCATTTT.

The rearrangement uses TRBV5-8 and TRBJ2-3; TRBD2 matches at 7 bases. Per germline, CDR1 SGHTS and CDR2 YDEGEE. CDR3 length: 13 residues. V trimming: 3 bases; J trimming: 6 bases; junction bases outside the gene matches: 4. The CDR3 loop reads CASSYGLEDTQYF. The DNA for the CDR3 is TGTGCCAGCAGCTATGGACTAGAGGATACGCAGTATTTT. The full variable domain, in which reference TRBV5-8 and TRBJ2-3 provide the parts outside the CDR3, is EAGVTQSPTHLIKTRGQQATLRCSPISGHTSVYWYQQALGLGLQFLLWYDEGEERNRGNFPPRFSGRQFPNYSSELNVNALELEDSALYLCASSYGLEDTQYFGPGTRLTVL.

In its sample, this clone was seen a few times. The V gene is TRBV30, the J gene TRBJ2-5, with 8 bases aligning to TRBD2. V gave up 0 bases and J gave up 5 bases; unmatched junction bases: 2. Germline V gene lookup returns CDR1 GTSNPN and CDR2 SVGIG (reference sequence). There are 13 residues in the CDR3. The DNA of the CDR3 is TGTGCCTGGAGTGTACGCGGGGGGGAGACCCAGTACTTC. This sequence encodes CAWSVRGGETQYF. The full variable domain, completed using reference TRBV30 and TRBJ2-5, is SQTIHQWPATLVQPVGSPLSLECTVEGTSNPNLYWYRQAAGRGLQLLFYSVGIGQISSEVPQNLSASRPQDRQFILSSKKLLLSDSGFYLCAWSVRGGETQYFGPGTRLLVL.

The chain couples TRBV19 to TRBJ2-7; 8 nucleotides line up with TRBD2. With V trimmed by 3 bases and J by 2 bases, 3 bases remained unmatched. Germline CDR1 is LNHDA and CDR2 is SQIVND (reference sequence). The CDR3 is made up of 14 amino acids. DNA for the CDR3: TGTGCCAGTAGTATTCTAGCGGGCCCCTACGAGCAGTACTTC. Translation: CASSILAGPYEQYF.

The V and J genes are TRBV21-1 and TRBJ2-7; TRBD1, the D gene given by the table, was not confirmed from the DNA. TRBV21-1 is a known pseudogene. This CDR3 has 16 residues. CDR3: CASIRRGPDRGFEQYF. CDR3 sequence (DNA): TGTGCCAGCATCCGGAGGGGTCCGGACAGGGGGTTCGAGCAGTACTTC.